This entry features one TCR beta chain sequence. Germline V gives CDR1 LNHNV, CDR2 YYDKDF (reference sequence). The CDR3 is 16 amino acids. J was trimmed by 2 bases and V by 5 bases; bases with no gene match: 7. The data originate from a study of control samples from healthy donors and cancer patients. Measured with immunoSEQ multiplex PCR; TCRdb has only the in-frame clones, and not every one. The sample records 130,000 or so clones, approximately 94% being singletons. V and J are TRBV15 and TRBJ1-5; 9 nucleotides match TRBD1. This clonotype was obtained from a man in his forties in good health. Sequencing used blood. Here the CDR3 reads CATSGEQGAGNQPQHF. CDR3 bases: TGTGCCACCAGCGGGGAACAGGGGGCGGGCAATCAGCCCCAGCATTTT.